The 22 T cell receptor beta chains presented below share a single source sample, sequenced in a study of cytomegalovirus exposure and HLA in healthy donors. The PCR ran on 60 Vbeta and 13 Jbeta primers. The repertoire was sequenced with immunoSEQ multiplex PCR; TCRdb's copy has only in-frame clones and lacks some. The sample holds around 150,000 clones; 76% are singletons and the top ten take around 2%. The specimen was PBMCs. The source is a woman in her thirties or forties in good health and CMV-seronegative.

The V and J genes are TRBV6-5 and TRBJ2-4; the match to TRBD2 covers 10 bases. The CDR3 loop spans 16 amino acids. Unmatched junction bases numbered 11, after V lost 4 bases and J lost 8 bases. In germline, CDR1 is MNHEY, CDR2 SVGAGI. The CDR3 sequence: CASSSSGLAIIDIQYF. The CDR3 DNA reads TGTGCCAGCAGTTCGTCGGGACTAGCGATTATAGACATTCAGTACTTC.

This clone is a singleton in its sample. The chain employs TRBV29-1 and TRBJ1-3; D gene ambiguous. The V and J ends lost 8 bases and 4 bases respectively, with 9 bases between them. CDR3 length equals 11 residues. Germline V gene lookup returns CDR1 SQVTM and CDR2 ANQGSEA. CDR3 protein: CSIQVGNTIYF. CDR3 nucleotide sequence: TGCAGCATTCAGGTGGGAAACACCATATATTTT.

The CDR3 spells CASGGLAGEEQYF. DNA for the CDR3: TGTGCCAGTGGTGGACTAGCGGGGGAAGAGCAGTACTTC. The rearrangement joins TRBV19 to TRBJ2-7; 13 nucleotides match TRBD2. CDR3 length: 13 amino acids. Germline V CDR1 and CDR2: LNHDA, SQIVND (reference sequence). With V trimmed by 8 bases and J by 7 bases, 5 bases remained unmatched. Full variable domain (outside the CDR3, taken from reference TRBV19 and TRBJ2-7): DGGITQSPKYLFRKEGQNVTLSCEQNLNHDAMYWYRQDPGQGLRLIYYSQIVNDFQKGDIAEGYSVSREKKESFPLTVTSAQKNPTAFYLCASGGLAGEEQYFGPGTRLTVT.

The chain recombines TRBV12-5 with TRBJ2-7; 9 bases are a match to TRBD1. Unmatched junction bases numbered 16, after V lost 4 bases and J lost 3 bases. The CDR3 length is 18 residues. Germline V lookup: CDR1 LGHNT, CDR2 FRNRAP. CDR3: CASGCFPRDREPNYEQYF. The CDR3 DNA is TGTGCTAGTGGTTGTTTCCCCCGGGACAGGGAGCCCAACTACGAGCAGTACTTC.

This chain joins TRBV6-1 and TRBJ2-7; the match to TRBD2 covers 10 bases. Germline V gene sequence: CDR1 MNHNS, CDR2 SASEGT. CDR3 length: 15 amino acids. Trimming removed 11 bases from V and 7 bases from J; junction bases left unmatched: 17. The CDR3: CAASRSLAGVQEQYF. In DNA form, the CDR3 reads TGTGCCGCCTCTCGATCTCTAGCGGGAGTACAAGAGCAGTACTTC.

This sequence joins TRBV5-1 and TRBJ2-7, with 8 bases lining up with TRBD1. Germline loops: CDR1 SGHRS, CDR2 YFSETQ. The CDR3 loop spans 14 amino acids. Trimming at V came to 3 bases and at J to 5 bases, leaving 7 bases not matched to a gene. CDR3 sequence: CASSSGTGLHEQYF. CDR3 nucleotides: TGCGCCAGCAGCTCCGGGACAGGTTTACACGAGCAGTACTTC.

The chain employs TRBV11-2 and TRBJ2-5, with TRBD2 identical over 9 bases. The better agreement between TRBJ2-7 and the DNA end casts doubt on the J call. Germline CDR1 and CDR2: SGHAT and FQNNGV. The CDR3 is 15 residues long. The DNA of the CDR3 is TGTGCCAGCAGCTTAGAGGGACTAGCCGTATACGAGCAGTACTTC. Protein product: CASSLEGLAVYEQYF.

This sequence joins TRBV28 and TRBJ2-1; 8 nucleotides match TRBD1. J lost 7 bases, V lost 3 bases, and 8 bases had no gene match. The CDR3 is 15 amino acids. CDR1 and CDR2 (germline): MDHEN, SYDVKM. The CDR3 region has the DNA TGTGCCAGCAGTTTGGCAGGGGGCACGAAGAATGAGCAGTTCTTC. Its protein is CASSLAGGTKNEQFF.

The gene calls are TRBV29-1 and TRBJ1-1; perhaps TRBD1 as D (6 bases). V dropped 5 bases and J dropped 5 bases, with 15 bases sitting between them. The germline V gene encodes CDR1 SQVTM and CDR2 ANQGSEA. This CDR3 is built from 13 residues. The CDR3 region is CSVQNRVGTEAFF. CDR3 sequence (DNA): TGCAGCGTTCAAAACAGGGTTGGGACTGAAGCTTTCTTT.

The V call is TRBV5-1, the J call TRBJ2-5; D might be TRBD2 (5 bases). The CDR3 covers 14 residues. Per germline, CDR1 SGHRS and CDR2 YFSETQ. Trimming removed 3 bases at V and 2 bases at J, with 11 bases between. The CDR3 protein is CASSSPGGQETQYF. The CDR3 DNA reads as TGCGCCAGCAGCTCGCCGGGCGGGCAAGAGACCCAGTACTTC.

The V and J genes are TRBV5-1 and TRBJ2-3, with 12 positions matching TRBD2. This CDR3 contains 17 residues. Germline CDR1 SGHRS, CDR2 YFSETQ. Trimming took 0 bases from V and 4 from J; bases not matched to a gene: 6. This chain's CDR3 is CASSLANLAGGADTQYF. The CDR3, as DNA: TGCGCCAGCAGCTTGGCCAACCTAGCGGGGGGGGCAGATACGCAGTATTTT.

The chain recombines TRBV9 with TRBJ2-1, with 9 bases lining up with TRBD2. The CDR3 loop spans 18 amino acids. The V gene's germline CDR1 is SGDLS and CDR2 YYNGEE. V dropped 4 bases and J dropped 8; count of bases not matched to a gene: 19. CDR3: CASSTRVGRGGFEDEQFF. CDR3 nucleotide sequence: TGTGCCAGCAGCACCCGAGTAGGGCGGGGGGGCTTTGAGGATGAGCAGTTCTTC.

This chain links TRBV6-1 with TRBJ1-1; TRBD1 might be the D (5 bases). The germline CDR1 and CDR2 sequences are MNHNS and SASEGT. The CDR3 contains 14 residues. Trimming pared 3 bases from V and 2 bases from J, leaving 10 bases between. In nucleotides, the CDR3 is TGTGCCAGCAGTGAGACAGCCATCAACACTGAAGCTTTCTTT. Protein: CASSETAINTEAFF.

V and J are TRBV5-1 and TRBJ2-3, with D unresolved. CDR3 length equals 12 residues. Germline V lookup: CDR1 SGHRS, CDR2 YFSETQ. Trimming took 3 bases from V and 6 from J, leaving 8 bases between them. The CDR3, as DNA: TGCGCCAGCAGCTCCGGGTTCGATACGCAGTATTTT. It yields the protein CASSSGFDTQYF.

The chain carries TRBV6-5 and TRBJ2-7; D perhaps matches TRBD1 (5 bases). The V and J ends lost 0 bases and 1 base respectively, with 13 bases between them. CDR1 MNHEY and CDR2 SVGAGI come from the germline V gene. The CDR3 runs to 16 residues. The CDR3 sequence: CASSYSTGHQSYEQYF. The DNA for the CDR3 is TGTGCCAGCAGTTACTCGACTGGACATCAGTCCTACGAGCAGTACTTC.

This clone came up a few times. The chain employs TRBV6-1 and TRBJ2-5, with D possibly TRBD1 on 6 matching bases. V lost 4 bases, J lost 2 bases, and 8 bases lay in between. This CDR3 region has 13 residues. Germline V gene lookup returns CDR1 MNHNS and CDR2 SASEGT. CDR3: CASSGGHQETQYF. As DNA, the CDR3 is TGTGCCAGCAGTGGGGGACATCAAGAGACCCAGTACTTC.

This clone was picked up a small number of times. The genes are TRBV27 and TRBJ1-2; D is possibly TRBD1 (6 bases). The CDR3 consists of 14 residues. V was pared by 2 bases and J by 5 bases, with 12 bases between. The V gene's germline CDR1 is MNHEY and CDR2 SMNVEV (reference sequence). The CDR3 nucleotides are TGTGCCAGCAGTTTAGGTACAGGGAAATATGGCTACACCTTC. This codes for CASSLGTGKYGYTF.

The chain couples TRBV5-4 to TRBJ2-7; D unresolved. The length of the CDR3 is 13 residues. Germline V gene sequence: CDR1 SGHNT, CDR2 YYREEE (reference sequence). The ends were cut back, 1 base at V and 2 bases at J, with 7 bases in the middle. The CDR3 loop is CASSLHSTYEQYF. The CDR3 DNA reads TGTGCCAGCAGCTTGCACAGCACCTACGAGCAGTACTTC.

The chain has TRBV28 and TRBJ1-2; 9 bases are a match to TRBD1. V was pared by 10 bases and J by 0 bases, with 15 bases of the junction left unmatched. This CDR3 has 17 residues. The germline gives CDR1 MDHEN, CDR2 SYDVKM. The CDR3, as DNA: TGTGCCACCTTCGTGGGACAGGGATTCGGCCCTAACTATGGCTACACCTTC. Protein: CATFVGQGFGPNYGYTF.

In this sample, this clone turned up once. V is TRBV30 and J is TRBJ2-1, with D possibly TRBD1 on 5 matching bases. V lost 0 bases and J 9 bases, leaving 9 bases between the germline ends. The CDR3 has 12 amino acids. Germline CDR1 GTSNPN, CDR2 SVGIG (reference sequence). The CDR3 sequence is CAWSVNQGEQFF. Here the CDR3 DNA reads TGTGCCTGGAGTGTAAATCAGGGTGAGCAGTTCTTC.

The chain is built from TRBV6-6 and TRBJ1-5; D is unclear. Germline-derived CDR1 and CDR2 are MNHNY and SVGAGI (reference sequence). Trimming took 7 bases from V and 4 from J, leaving 14 bases between them. The CDR3 length is 14 residues. The CDR3 protein is CASMRFPENQPQHF. In DNA, the CDR3 is TGTGCCAGCATGCGGTTTCCGGAGAATCAGCCCCAGCATTTT.

The chain uses TRBV2 and TRBJ1-1, with TRBD1 identical over 7 bases. Per germline, CDR1 SNHLY and CDR2 FYNNEI. The CDR3 sequence is 13 residues long. V lost 8 bases and J lost 5; bases outside the gene matches: 8. Here the CDR3 DNA reads TGTGCCAGCGGGGACAGCGGGAGGACTGAAGCTTTCTTT. As protein: CASGDSGRTEAFF.